This entry lists 18 T cell receptor beta chains sequenced from one sample in a study of identical twins. TCRdb redid the calling of the 5' RACE reads with MiXCR, one entry per CDR3 protein. The table records about 890,000 distinct CDR3 sequences, around an eighth of them present only once. This sample was shared with a second study, whose subject was yellow fever vaccine responses in identical twins.

Sequenced sample: PBMCs. The origin of the receptors is a woman aged 18 to 35 in good health.

This clonotype came up a few times. The junction differs from germline at one of its ends, possibly a read error. This rearrangement joins TRBV7-3 to TRBJ2-7; a possible D gene is TRBD1 (5 bases). The germline CDR1 and CDR2 sequences are SGHTA and FQGTGA. There are 12 residues in the CDR3. CDR3 DNA: TGTGCCAGCGGCTGGGAAGATGGACACCTGACATTC. Its protein is CASGWEDGHLTF.

This clonotype was recorded a few times. The chain couples TRBV6-2 or TRBV6-3 to TRBJ2-2; 8 nucleotides match TRBD2. V trimming: 2 bases; J trimming: 3 bases; junction bases outside the gene matches: 5. Germline CDR1 is MNHEY and CDR2 is SVGEGT. The CDR3 covers 16 residues. The CDR3 sequence is CASSYRAGDYTGELFF. As DNA, the CDR3 is TGTGCCAGCAGTTACCGAGCGGGAGACTACACCGGGGAGCTGTTTTTT.

Only a few counts were recorded for this clonotype. V and J are TRBV5-1 and TRBJ2-3, with 8 nucleotides matching TRBD2. The junction had 32 bases not matched to a gene; V was cut back by 5 bases and J by 6 bases. This CDR3 is built from 22 residues. Germline CDR1 is SGHRS and CDR2 is YFSETQ. The CDR3 here is CASSWAVGTSTTQKPGPDTQYF. For the CDR3, the DNA is TGCGCCAGCAGTTGGGCGGTCGGGACTAGTACGACGCAAAAGCCCGGCCCGGATACGCAGTATTTT.

This clonotype was counted only a few times. This rearrangement joins TRBV29-1 to TRBJ2-7; D unresolved. This CDR3 comprises 12 residues. Trimming took off 1 base at V and 6 bases at J, with 10 bases between the two ends. Germline CDR1 SQVTM, CDR2 ANQGSEA. The CDR3 coding sequence is TGCAGCGTTGAAGCCCAAGGCGGCGAGCAGTACGTC. Translating gives CSVEAQGGEQYV.

V is TRBV20-1 and J is TRBJ2-1; D gene unclear. Germline assignment: CDR1 DFQATT and CDR2 SNEGSKA (reference sequence). V was cut by 6 bases and J by 5 bases, with 14 bases left in between. CDR3 length: 13 residues. The CDR3 region has the DNA TGCAGTGCCCAAGGGTTAGGAGACAATGAGCAGTTCTTC. This translates into CSAQGLGDNEQFF.

The chain employs TRBV7-9 and TRBJ2-3; D not resolved. Between the trimmed V and J ends, which lost 5 bases and 6 bases, there was a span of 18 bases. The CDR3 sequence is 15 residues long. The germline V gene has CDR1 SEHNR and CDR2 FQNEAQ (reference sequence). CDR3 amino acids: CASSRMFSILDTQYF. The CDR3 nucleotides read TGTGCCAGCAGCCGAATGTTTAGCATTTTGGATACGCAGTATTTT.

The chain recombines TRBV7-3 with TRBJ1-2; D remains ambiguous. The V gene lost 0 bases and the J gene lost 2 bases, with 10 bases spanning the gap. CDR1 is SGHTA and CDR2 is FQGTGA in the germline V gene. This CDR3 region has 15 residues. CDR3 nucleotides: TGTGCCAGCAGCTTAACAGCTGGGATCAACTATGGCTACACCTTC. This sequence encodes CASSLTAGINYGYTF.

The V and J genes are TRBV2 and TRBJ2-7; D may be TRBD1 (6 bases). Germline-derived CDR1 and CDR2 are SNHLY and FYNNEI. The CDR3 length is 14 residues. Deletions cut 5 bases from V and 2 bases from J, with 13 bases between. CDR3 in amino acids: CASSLGRQAYEQYV. DNA of the CDR3: TGTGCCAGCAGTTTGGGAAGACAGGCCTACGAGCAGTACGTC.

Turning to this clonotype: A much larger clone differs by one base, so this may be a read error. The V and J genes are TRBV15 and TRBJ2-2, with a tentative D call TRBD2 (5 bases). V lost 2 bases to trimming and J lost 7 bases, with 11 bases between them. There are 14 residues in the CDR3. Germline assignment: CDR1 LNHNV and CDR2 YYDKDF (reference sequence). The CDR3 DNA follows: TGTGCCACCAGCAGATACTTTAGCGTCGGGGAGCTGTTTTTT. Protein: CATSRYFSVGELFF. Complete variable domain (other parts from reference TRBV15 and TRBJ2-2): DAMVIQNPRYQVTQFGKPVTLSCSQTLNHNVMYWYQQKSSQAPKLLFHYYDKDFNNEADTPDNFQSRRPNTSFCFLDIRSPGLGDTAMYLCATSRYFSVGELFFGEGSRLTVL.

This clonotype was seen ten or more times. The chain uses TRBV12-3 or TRBV12-4 and TRBJ2-1; 8 nucleotides agree with TRBD1. The ends lost 6 bases at V and 4 bases at J; junction bases unmatched: 11. CDR3 length: 16 amino acids. CDR3 region: CASRPLRDRSYNEQFF. The CDR3 DNA reads as TGTGCCAGCAGGCCCTTGAGGGACAGGAGTTACAATGAGCAGTTCTTC.

This clonotype appeared a few times. The rearrangement links TRBV7-9 to TRBJ1-1; D is ambiguous. Trimming removed 7 bases from V and 2 bases from J, with 8 bases in between. The CDR3 contains 12 residues. CDR1 is SEHNR and CDR2 is FQNEAQ in the germline V gene (reference sequence). The DNA for the CDR3 is TGTGCCAGCAATGGAGATAACACTGAAGCTTTCTTT. Translating it yields CASNGDNTEAFF.

The rearrangement links TRBV4-1 to TRBJ2-1, with D tentatively TRBD2 (6 bases). With 2 bases removed from V and 6 bases from J, the gap between germline ends came to 17 bases. The CDR3 has 16 residues. Germline V gene sequence: CDR1 MGHRA, CDR2 YSYEKL. CDR3 DNA: TGCGCCAGCAGCCAAAGCGCTAGCGACGGGCTCAATGAGCAGTTCTTC. It codes for CASSQSASDGLNEQFF.

This clonotype was observed a handful of times. CDR3 region: CASSLADRGEKLFF. In DNA, the CDR3 is TGTGCCAGCAGCTTGGCGGACCGTGGTGAAAAACTGTTTTTT. This chain links TRBV7-9 with TRBJ1-4; no reliable D call. Between the trimmed V and J ends, which lost 3 bases and 7 bases, there was a span of 12 bases. The CDR3 length is 14 residues. CDR1 and CDR2 (germline): SEHNR, FQNEAQ (reference sequence).

This clonotype showed up many times. The V call is TRBV12-3 or TRBV12-4, the J call TRBJ2-1, with TRBD2 as a possible D gene (6 bases). This CDR3 is 15 amino acids long. Between the trimmed V and J ends, which lost 1 base and 1 base, there was a span of 8 bases. This CDR3 reads CASSLEGRSYNEQFF. The CDR3 DNA reads as TGTGCCAGCAGTTTAGAAGGGAGGTCCTACAATGAGCAGTTCTTC.

In its sample, this clonotype was seen a few times. The V gene is TRBV29-1, the J gene TRBJ2-1; D gene uncertain. Trimming left V 5 bases short and J 4 bases short, with 12 bases between. The CDR3 has 13 amino acids. The germline V gene encodes CDR1 SQVTM and CDR2 ANQGSEA. The CDR3 bases are TGCAGCGTTTTATTACCTGTATACAATGAGCAGTTCTTC. This sequence encodes CSVLLPVYNEQFF.

There are a few counts of this clonotype. The chain has TRBV29-1 and TRBJ2-5; possibly TRBD2 for D (5 bases). The ends were cut back, 3 bases at V and 5 bases at J, with 10 bases in the middle. The CDR3 has 12 amino acids. Per germline, CDR1 SQVTM and CDR2 ANQGSEA. The chain's CDR3 is CSVDRGIETQYF. The CDR3, as DNA: TGCAGCGTTGATCGAGGGATTGAGACCCAGTACTTC.

A word on this clonotype: Germline is not matched at one junction end, which may reflect a read error. The chain uses TRBV5-6 and TRBJ1-4; weak D call: TRBD1 (6 bases). The CDR3 is 11 amino acids. The V gene's germline CDR1 is SGHDT and CDR2 YYEEEE. CDR3 nucleotides: TGTGCCAGCAGCTTAGGAACAGGGCGGGTTTTT. It specifies CASSLGTGRVF.

There are a few counts of this clonotype. One end of the junction varies from germline; a read error may be responsible. This chain links TRBV6-5 with TRBJ2-4, with D hard to call. Germline CDR1 MNHEY, CDR2 SVGAGI. The CDR3 extends over 10 amino acids. The DNA for the CDR3 is TGCGCCTGGGGTCGGAACATTCAGTACTTC. Translated: CAWGRNIQYF.